Sequencing of this TCR beta chain was carried out in a study of cytomegalovirus exposure and HLA in healthy donors. Points from the study as a whole: Researchers catalogued about 150 TCR beta chains as cytomegalovirus-associated. The tendency of first-cohort TCR clusters to co-occur in the 110 or so validation repertoires emerged from a later analysis.

V was clipped by 8 bases and J by 1 base; unmatched bases: 3. The CDR3 is made up of 13 amino acids. Germline CDR1 is MDHEN and CDR2 is SYDVKM. Sequenced by immunoSEQ multiplex PCR; TCRdb stores in-frame clones only, minus some. The sample has roughly 71,000 clones; less than 95% are singletons. Points on this clone: Its antigen is as yet unknown.

The chain has TRBV28 and TRBJ2-5; 8 nucleotides agree with TRBD1. This sequence originates from a woman between 18 and 30 years old in good health and CMV-seronegative. Sequencing input: PBMCs. The CDR3 loop reads CASRTGPQETQYF. The CDR3 DNA reads as TGTGCCAGCCGGACAGGGCCCCAAGAGACCCAGTACTTC.